This entry is about one T cell receptor (beta chain). The entry originates in a study of blood T cell repertoires in COVID-19. Generated by immunoSEQ multiplex PCR, the TCRdb table keeps only in-frame clones and is missing some. This table holds some 170,000 clones, around 77% found once. The CDR3 has 14 amino acids. V lost 4 bases, J lost 5 bases, and 14 bases lay in between. Germline V gives CDR1 SQVTM, CDR2 ANQGSEA. The source is a man aged 65 to 79 with acute or convalescent COVID-19. The rearrangement links TRBV29-1 to TRBJ1-4, with D possibly being TRBD1 (5 bases). What was sequenced was peripheral blood. The CDR3 DNA reads as TGCAGCGTTGGGGGTGACAGCCAAAATGAAAAACTGTTTTTT. As protein: CSVGGDSQNEKLFF.